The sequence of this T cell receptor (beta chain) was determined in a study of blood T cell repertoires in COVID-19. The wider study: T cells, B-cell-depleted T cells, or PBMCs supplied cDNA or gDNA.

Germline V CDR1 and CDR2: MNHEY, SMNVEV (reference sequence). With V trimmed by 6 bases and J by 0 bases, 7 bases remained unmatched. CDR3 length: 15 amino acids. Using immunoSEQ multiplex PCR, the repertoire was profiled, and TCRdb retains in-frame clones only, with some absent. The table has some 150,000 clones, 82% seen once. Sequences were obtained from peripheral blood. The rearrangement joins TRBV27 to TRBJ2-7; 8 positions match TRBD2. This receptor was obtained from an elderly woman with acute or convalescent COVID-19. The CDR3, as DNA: TGTGCCAGCAGGTTGACTAGCGACAGCTCCTACGAGCAGTACTTC. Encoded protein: CASRLTSDSSYEQYF.